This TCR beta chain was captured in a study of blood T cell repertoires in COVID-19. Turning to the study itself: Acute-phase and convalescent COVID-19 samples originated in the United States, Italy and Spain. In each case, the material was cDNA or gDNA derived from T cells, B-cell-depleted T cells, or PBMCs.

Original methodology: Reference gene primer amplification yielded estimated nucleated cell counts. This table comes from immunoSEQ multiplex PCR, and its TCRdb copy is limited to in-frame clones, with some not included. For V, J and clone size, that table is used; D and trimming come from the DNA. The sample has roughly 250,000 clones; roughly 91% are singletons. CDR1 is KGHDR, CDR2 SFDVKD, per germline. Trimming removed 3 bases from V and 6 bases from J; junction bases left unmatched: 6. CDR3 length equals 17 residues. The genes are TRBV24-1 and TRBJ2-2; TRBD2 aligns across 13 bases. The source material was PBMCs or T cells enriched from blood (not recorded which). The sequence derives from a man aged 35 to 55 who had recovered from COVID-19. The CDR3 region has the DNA TGTGCCACCAGTGATCCCGGACTAGCGGGAGTCGCCGGGGAGCTGTTTTTT. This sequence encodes CATSDPGLAGVAGELFF.